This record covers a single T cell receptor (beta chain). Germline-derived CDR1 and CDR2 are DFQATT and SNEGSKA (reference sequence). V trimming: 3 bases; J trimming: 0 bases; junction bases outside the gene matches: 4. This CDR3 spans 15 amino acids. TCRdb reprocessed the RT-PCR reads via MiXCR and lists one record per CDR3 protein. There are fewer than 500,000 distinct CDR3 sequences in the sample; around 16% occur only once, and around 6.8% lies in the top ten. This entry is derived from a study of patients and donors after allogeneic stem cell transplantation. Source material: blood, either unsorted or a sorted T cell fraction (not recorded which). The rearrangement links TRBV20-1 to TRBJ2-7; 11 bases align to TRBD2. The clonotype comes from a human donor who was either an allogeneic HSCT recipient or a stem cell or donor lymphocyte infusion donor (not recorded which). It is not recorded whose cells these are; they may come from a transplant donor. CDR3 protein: CSASALAGASYEQYF. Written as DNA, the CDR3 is TGCAGTGCTAGTGCACTAGCGGGGGCCTCCTACGAGCAGTACTTC.